The 9 T cell receptor beta chains reported below all come from one sample, sequenced in a study of cytomegalovirus exposure and HLA in healthy donors. Researchers ran the PCR with 60 Vbeta and 13 Jbeta primers. Method: immunoSEQ multiplex PCR; TCRdb's copy keeps in-frame clones and lacks some. The sample records around 130,000 clones, 65% to 80% being singletons. The specimen sequenced was PBMCs. These receptors were taken from a woman younger than 30 in good health and CMV-seronegative.

The chain carries TRBV30 and TRBJ2-5, with 13 bases fitting TRBD2. The CDR3 is made up of 15 amino acids. Per the germline V gene, CDR1 is GTSNPN and CDR2 is SVGIG (reference sequence). The ends lost 5 bases at V and 5 bases at J; junction bases unmatched: 8. For the CDR3, the DNA is TGTGCCTGGGTCCGGACTAGCGGGAGCAGGGAGACCCAGTACTTC. It is translated as CAWVRTSGSRETQYF.

This clone appeared a single time. V is TRBV5-6 and J is TRBJ2-1; 12 bases are shared with TRBD2. The junction had 3 bases not matched to a gene; V was cut back by 0 bases and J by 8 bases. The CDR3 consists of 15 residues. Germline V lookup: CDR1 SGHDT, CDR2 YYEEEE. In DNA form, the CDR3 reads TGTGCCAGCAGCTTGGGACTAGCGGGAGTCCATGAGCAGTTCTTC. Its translation is CASSLGLAGVHEQFF. Complete variable domain (other parts from reference TRBV5-6 and TRBJ2-1): DAGVTQSPTHLIKTRGQQVTLRCSPKSGHDTVSWYQQALGQGPQFIFQYYEEEERQRGNFPDRFSGHQFPNYSSELNVNALLLGDSALYLCASSLGLAGVHEQFFGPGTRLTVL.

This clone was observed a handful of times. The chain joins TRBV7-9 to TRBJ2-3, with D maybe TRBD2 (5 bases). Germline CDR1 reads SEHNR; CDR2 reads FQNEAQ (reference sequence). The ends were cut back, 1 base at V and 6 bases at J, with 8 bases in the middle. The CDR3 extends over 13 amino acids. In DNA form, the CDR3 reads TGTGCCAGCAGCTTAGGGCTAGCCGATACGCAGTATTTT. Residues: CASSLGLADTQYF.

The chain employs TRBV5-6 and TRBJ2-5; TRBD1 is a possible D gene (6 bases). This CDR3 is 13 amino acids long. V was cut by 1 base and J by 5 bases, with 9 bases left in between. The V gene's germline CDR1 is SGHDT and CDR2 YYEEEE. In DNA, the CDR3 is TGTGCCAGCAGCTTGTCAGACAGGGAGACCCAGTACTTC. Its translation: CASSLSDRETQYF.

V gene TRBV5-1 combines with J gene TRBJ1-1; no definite D call. V lost 0 bases to trimming and J lost 0 bases, with 12 bases between them. The CDR3 runs to 16 residues. The germline gives CDR1 SGHRS, CDR2 YFSETQ. CDR3 coding DNA: TGCGCCAGCAGCTTGGAGTCAGGCAGCATGAACACTGAAGCTTTCTTT. Protein sequence: CASSLESGSMNTEAFF.

This clone was counted between two and nine times. V usage is TRBV6-5 and J usage is TRBJ2-2; D may be TRBD2 (5 bases). CDR1 and CDR2 from the germline V gene are MNHEY and SVGAGI. Trimming stripped 6 bases from V and 8 bases from J, with 10 bases between. The CDR3 extends over 12 amino acids. CDR3 nucleotides: TGTGCCAGCAGAGAAACTAGGGGGGAGCTGTTTTTT. Translating gives CASRETRGELFF.

V gene TRBV30 combines with J gene TRBJ2-5, with 8 bases that match TRBD2. Germline values: CDR1 GTSNPN, CDR2 SVGIG (reference sequence). This CDR3 is 16 amino acids long. Losses at the gene ends were 1 base for V and 2 bases for J; bases not matched to a gene: 9. The CDR3 sequence: CAWSAGTRSIQETQYF. The CDR3 DNA reads TGTGCCTGGAGTGCAGGGACTAGGAGTATTCAAGAGACCCAGTACTTC.

This clone was found a few times. V gene TRBV5-1 combines with J gene TRBJ2-5; 7 nucleotides match TRBD2. Looked up from germline, CDR1 is SGHRS and CDR2 is YFSETQ. The junction had 1 base not matched to a gene; V was cut back by 0 bases and J by 5 bases. CDR3 length: 13 amino acids. The CDR3: CASSLGGGETQYF. The CDR3 DNA reads TGCGCCAGCAGCTTGGGGGGGGGTGAGACCCAGTACTTC.

The chain uses TRBV7-9 and TRBJ2-5; 14 positions match TRBD2. This CDR3 region has 18 residues. Germline CDR1 and CDR2: SEHNR and FQNEAQ (reference sequence). After removal of 3 bases from V and 5 bases from J, the junction contained 11 bases not matched to a gene. The chain's CDR3 is CASSFLSGTSGSRETQYF. The CDR3, as DNA: TGTGCCAGCAGCTTCTTATCCGGGACTAGCGGGAGTCGGGAGACCCAGTACTTC.